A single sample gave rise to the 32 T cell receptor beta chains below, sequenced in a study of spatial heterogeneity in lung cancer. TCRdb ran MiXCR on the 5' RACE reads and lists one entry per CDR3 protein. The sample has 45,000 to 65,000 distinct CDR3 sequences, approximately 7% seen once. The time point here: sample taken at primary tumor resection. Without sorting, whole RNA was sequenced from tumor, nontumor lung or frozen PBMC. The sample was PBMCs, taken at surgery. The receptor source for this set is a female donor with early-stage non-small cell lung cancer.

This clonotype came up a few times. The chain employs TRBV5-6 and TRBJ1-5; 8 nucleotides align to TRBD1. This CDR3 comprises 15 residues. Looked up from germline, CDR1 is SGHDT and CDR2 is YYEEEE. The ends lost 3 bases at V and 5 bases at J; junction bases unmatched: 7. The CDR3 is CASSYSWTGHQPQHF. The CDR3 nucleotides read TGTGCCAGCAGCTACTCATGGACAGGGCATCAGCCCCAGCATTTT.

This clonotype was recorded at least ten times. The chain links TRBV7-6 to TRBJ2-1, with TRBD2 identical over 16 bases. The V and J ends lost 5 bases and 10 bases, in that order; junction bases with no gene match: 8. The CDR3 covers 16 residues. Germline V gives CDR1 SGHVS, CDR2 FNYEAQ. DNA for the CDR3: TGTGCCAGCAGCGGTGGGACTAGCGGGGGGGTGCGAGAGCAGTTCTTC. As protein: CASSGGTSGGVREQFF.

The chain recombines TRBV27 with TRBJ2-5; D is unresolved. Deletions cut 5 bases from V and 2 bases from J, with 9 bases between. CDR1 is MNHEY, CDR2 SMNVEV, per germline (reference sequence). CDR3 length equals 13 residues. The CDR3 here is CASSPPDQETQYF. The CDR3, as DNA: TGTGCCAGCAGTCCCCCGGATCAAGAGACCCAGTACTTC.

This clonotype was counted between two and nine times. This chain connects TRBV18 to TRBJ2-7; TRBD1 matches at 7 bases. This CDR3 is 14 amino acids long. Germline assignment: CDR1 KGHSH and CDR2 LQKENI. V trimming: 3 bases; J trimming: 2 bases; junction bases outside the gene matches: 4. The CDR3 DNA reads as TGTGCCAGCTCACCGGTGGGACAGACCTACGAGCAGTACTTC. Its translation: CASSPVGQTYEQYF.

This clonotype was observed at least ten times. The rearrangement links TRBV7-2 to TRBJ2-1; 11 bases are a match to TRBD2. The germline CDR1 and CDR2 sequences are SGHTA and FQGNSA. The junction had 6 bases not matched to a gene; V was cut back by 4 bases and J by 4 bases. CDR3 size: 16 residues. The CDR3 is CASSSNSGGAYNEQFF. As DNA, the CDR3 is TGTGCCAGCAGCTCCAATAGCGGGGGGGCTTACAATGAGCAGTTCTTC. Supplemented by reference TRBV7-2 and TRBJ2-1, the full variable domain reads GAGVSQSPSNKVTEKGKDVELRCDPISGHTALYWYRQSLGQGLEFLIYFQGNSAPDKSGLPSDRFSAERTGGSVSTLTIQRTQQEDSAVYLCASSSNSGGAYNEQFFGPGTRLTVL.

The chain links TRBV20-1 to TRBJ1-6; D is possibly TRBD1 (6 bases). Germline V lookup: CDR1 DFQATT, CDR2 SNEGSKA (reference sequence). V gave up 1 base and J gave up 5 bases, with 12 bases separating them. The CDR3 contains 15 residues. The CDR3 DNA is TGCAGTGCTAGAGGCAGAACAGGGCATAATTCACCCCTCCACTTT. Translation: CSARGRTGHNSPLHF.

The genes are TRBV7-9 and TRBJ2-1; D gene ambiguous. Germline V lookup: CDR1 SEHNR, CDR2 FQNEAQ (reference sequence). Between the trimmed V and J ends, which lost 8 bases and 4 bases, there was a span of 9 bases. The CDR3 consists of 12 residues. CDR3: CASGVSYNEQFF. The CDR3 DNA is TGTGCCAGCGGAGTCTCTTACAATGAGCAGTTCTTC.

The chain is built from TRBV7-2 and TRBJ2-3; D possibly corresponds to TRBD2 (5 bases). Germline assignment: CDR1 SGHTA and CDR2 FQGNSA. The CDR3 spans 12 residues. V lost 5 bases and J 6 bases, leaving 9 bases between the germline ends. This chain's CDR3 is CASSHRGDTQYF. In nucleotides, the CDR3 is TGTGCCAGCAGCCACAGAGGGGATACGCAGTATTTT. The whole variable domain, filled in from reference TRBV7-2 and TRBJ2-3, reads GAGVSQSPSNKVTEKGKDVELRCDPISGHTALYWYRQSLGQGLEFLIYFQGNSAPDKSGLPSDRFSAERTGGSVSTLTIQRTQQEDSAVYLCASSHRGDTQYFGPGTRLTVL.

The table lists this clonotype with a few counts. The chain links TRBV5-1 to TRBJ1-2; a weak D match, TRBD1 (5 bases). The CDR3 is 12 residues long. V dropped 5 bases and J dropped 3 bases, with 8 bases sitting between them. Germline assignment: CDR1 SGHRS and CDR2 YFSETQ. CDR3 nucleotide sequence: TGCGCCAGCAGAGGGGTCGACTATGGCTACACCTTC. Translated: CASRGVDYGYTF.

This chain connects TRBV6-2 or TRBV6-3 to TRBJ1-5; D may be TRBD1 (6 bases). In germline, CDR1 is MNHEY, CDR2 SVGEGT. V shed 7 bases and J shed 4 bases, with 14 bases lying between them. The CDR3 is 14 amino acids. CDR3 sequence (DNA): TGTGCCAGCAAACGAACAGGGAGGAATCAGCCCCAGCATTTT. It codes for CASKRTGRNQPQHF.

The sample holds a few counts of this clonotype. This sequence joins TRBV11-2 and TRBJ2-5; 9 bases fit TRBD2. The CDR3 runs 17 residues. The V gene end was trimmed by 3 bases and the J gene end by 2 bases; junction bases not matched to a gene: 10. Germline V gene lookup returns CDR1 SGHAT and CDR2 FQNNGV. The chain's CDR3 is CASSFFPRGGRQETQYF. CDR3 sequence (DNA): TGTGCCAGCAGCTTTTTCCCGCGGGGGGGCCGGCAAGAGACCCAGTACTTC. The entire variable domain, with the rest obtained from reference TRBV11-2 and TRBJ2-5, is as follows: EAGVAQSPRYKIIEKRQSVAFWCNPISGHATLYWYQQILGQGPKLLIQFQNNGVVDDSQLPKDRFSAERLKGVDSTLKIQPAKLEDSAVYLCASSFFPRGGRQETQYFGPGTRLLVL.

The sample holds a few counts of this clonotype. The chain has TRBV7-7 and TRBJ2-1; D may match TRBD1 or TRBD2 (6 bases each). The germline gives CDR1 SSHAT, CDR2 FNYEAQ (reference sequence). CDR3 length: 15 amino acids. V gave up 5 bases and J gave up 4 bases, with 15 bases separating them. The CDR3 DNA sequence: TGTGCCAGCAGCGGGGGGCAGGGAGTATACAATGAGCAGTTCTTC. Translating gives CASSGGQGVYNEQFF.

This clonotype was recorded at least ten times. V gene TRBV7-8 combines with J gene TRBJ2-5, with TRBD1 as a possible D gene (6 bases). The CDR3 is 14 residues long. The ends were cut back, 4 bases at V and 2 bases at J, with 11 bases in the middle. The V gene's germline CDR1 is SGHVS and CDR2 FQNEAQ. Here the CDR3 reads CASSSGTQQETQYF. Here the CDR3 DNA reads TGTGCCAGCAGCTCCGGGACACAGCAAGAGACCCAGTACTTC.

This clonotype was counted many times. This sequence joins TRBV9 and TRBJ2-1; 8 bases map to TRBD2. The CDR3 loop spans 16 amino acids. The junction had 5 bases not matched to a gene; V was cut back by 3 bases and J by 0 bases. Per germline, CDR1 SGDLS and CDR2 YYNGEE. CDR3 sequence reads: CASSGAGVHSYNEQFF. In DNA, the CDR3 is TGTGCCAGCAGCGGAGCGGGGGTTCACTCCTACAATGAGCAGTTCTTC.

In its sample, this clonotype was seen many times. The CDR3 sequence is CASSLGTKSDVAYEQYF. CDR3 bases: TGTGCCAGCAGTCTTGGGACCAAGTCTGACGTTGCCTACGAGCAGTACTTC. The chain uses TRBV28 and TRBJ2-7; D might be TRBD1 or TRBD2, each matching 5 bases. CDR1 is MDHEN, CDR2 SYDVKM, per germline. The CDR3 runs to 17 residues. V was cut by 5 bases and J by 2 bases, with 22 bases left in between.

The CDR3 reads CASGAVVKNIQYF. The DNA for the CDR3 is TGCGCCAGCGGTGCGGTGGTCAAAAACATTCAGTACTTC. The rearrangement links TRBV23-1 to TRBJ2-4; D gene uncertain. TRBV23-1 is marked as an open reading frame, function uncertain. V was trimmed by 8 bases and J by 3 bases, leaving 11 bases between them. This CDR3 has 13 residues.

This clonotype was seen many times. This chain's CDR3 is CASSPKLAGIHNEQFF. CDR3 nucleotides: TGCGCCAGCAGCCCAAAACTAGCGGGGATCCACAATGAGCAGTTCTTC. This chain links TRBV5-1 with TRBJ2-1, with 10 bases aligning to TRBD2. Germline V gene lookup returns CDR1 SGHRS and CDR2 YFSETQ. The CDR3 is 16 amino acids. V lost 4 bases and J lost 5; bases outside the gene matches: 9.

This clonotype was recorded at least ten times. CDR3 region: CSAARTANYGYTF. DNA of the CDR3: TGCAGTGCTGCAAGGACAGCCAACTATGGCTACACCTTC. V usage is TRBV20-1 and J usage is TRBJ1-2; maybe TRBD1 (6 bases). The germline V and J ends were trimmed by 5 bases and 2 bases, with 12 bases remaining between them. The CDR3 runs to 13 residues. From germline, CDR1 is DFQATT and CDR2 SNEGSKA (reference sequence).

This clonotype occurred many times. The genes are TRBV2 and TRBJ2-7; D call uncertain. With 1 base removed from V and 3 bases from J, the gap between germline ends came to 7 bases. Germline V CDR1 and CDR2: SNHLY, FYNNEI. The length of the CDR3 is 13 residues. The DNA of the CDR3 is TGTGCCAGCAGTGAAGTAACGGACTACGAGCAGTACTTC. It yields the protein CASSEVTDYEQYF.

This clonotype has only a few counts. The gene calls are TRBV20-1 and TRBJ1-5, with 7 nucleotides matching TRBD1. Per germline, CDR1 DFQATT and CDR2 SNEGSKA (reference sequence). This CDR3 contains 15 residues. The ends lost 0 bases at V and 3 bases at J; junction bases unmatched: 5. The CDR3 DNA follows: TGCAGTGCTAGAGACCCGGGACAGCACAATCAGCCCCAGCATTTT. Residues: CSARDPGQHNQPQHF.

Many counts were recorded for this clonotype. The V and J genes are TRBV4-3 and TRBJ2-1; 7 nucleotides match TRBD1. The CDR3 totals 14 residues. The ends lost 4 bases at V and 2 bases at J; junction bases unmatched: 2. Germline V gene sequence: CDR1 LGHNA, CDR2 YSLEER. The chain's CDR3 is CASSRQGTYNEQFF. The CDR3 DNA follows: TGCGCCAGCAGCCGACAGGGAACCTACAATGAGCAGTTCTTC.

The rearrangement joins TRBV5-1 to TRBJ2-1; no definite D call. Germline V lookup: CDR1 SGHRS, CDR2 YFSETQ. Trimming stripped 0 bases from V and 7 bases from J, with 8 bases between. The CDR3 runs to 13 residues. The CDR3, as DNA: TGCGCCAGCAGCTTGGGTTTGCGTAATGAGCAGTTCTTC. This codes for CASSLGLRNEQFF.

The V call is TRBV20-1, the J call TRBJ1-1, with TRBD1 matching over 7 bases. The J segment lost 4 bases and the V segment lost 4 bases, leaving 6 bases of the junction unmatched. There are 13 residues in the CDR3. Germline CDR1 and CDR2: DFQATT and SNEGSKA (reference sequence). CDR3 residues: CSANRQGGTEAFF. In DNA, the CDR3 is TGCAGTGCTAACCGCCAGGGGGGCACTGAAGCTTTCTTT.

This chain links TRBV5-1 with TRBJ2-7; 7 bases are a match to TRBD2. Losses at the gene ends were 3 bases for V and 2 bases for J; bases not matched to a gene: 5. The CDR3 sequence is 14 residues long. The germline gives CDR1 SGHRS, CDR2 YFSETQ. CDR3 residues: CASSSHAGAYEQYF. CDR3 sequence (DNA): TGCGCCAGCAGCTCCCACGCGGGGGCCTACGAGCAGTACTTC.

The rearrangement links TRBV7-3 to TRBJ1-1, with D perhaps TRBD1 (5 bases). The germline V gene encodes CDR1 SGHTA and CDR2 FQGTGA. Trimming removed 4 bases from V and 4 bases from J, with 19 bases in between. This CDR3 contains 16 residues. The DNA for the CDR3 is TGTGCCAGCAGCTCCCAATATCTAGGGGCAGGCACTGAAGCTTTCTTT. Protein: CASSSQYLGAGTEAFF.

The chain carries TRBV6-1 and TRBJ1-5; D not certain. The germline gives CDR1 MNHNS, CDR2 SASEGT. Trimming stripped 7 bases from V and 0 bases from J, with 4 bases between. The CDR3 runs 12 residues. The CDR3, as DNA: TGTGCCAGCATTGCTAGCAATCAGCCCCAGCATTTT. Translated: CASIASNQPQHF.

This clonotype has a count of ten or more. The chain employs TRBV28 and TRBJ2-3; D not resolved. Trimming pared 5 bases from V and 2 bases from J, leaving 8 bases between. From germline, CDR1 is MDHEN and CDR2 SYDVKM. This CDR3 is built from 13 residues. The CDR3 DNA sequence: TGTGCCAGCAGTGTGCGCATCACAGATACGCAGTATTTT. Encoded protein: CASSVRITDTQYF.

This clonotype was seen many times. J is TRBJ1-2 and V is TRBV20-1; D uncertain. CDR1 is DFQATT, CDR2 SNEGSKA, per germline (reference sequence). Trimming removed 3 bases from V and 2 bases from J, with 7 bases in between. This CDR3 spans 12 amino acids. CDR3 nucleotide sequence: TGCAGTGCTAGGGAGGGAAACTATGGCTACACCTTC. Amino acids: CSAREGNYGYTF.

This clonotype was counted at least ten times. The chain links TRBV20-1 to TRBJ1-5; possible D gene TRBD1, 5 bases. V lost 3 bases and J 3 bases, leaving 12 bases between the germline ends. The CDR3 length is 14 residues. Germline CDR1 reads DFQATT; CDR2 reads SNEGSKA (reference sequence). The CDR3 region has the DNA TGCAGTGCTAGGCAAAGGGGATACAATCAGCCCCAGCATTTT. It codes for CSARQRGYNQPQHF.

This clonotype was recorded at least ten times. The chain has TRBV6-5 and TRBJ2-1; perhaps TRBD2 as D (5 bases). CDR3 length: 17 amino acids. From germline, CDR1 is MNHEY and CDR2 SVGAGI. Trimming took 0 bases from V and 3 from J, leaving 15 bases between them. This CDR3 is CASSYSIWRANYNEQFF. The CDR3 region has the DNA TGTGCCAGCAGTTACTCGATTTGGCGGGCTAACTACAATGAGCAGTTCTTC.

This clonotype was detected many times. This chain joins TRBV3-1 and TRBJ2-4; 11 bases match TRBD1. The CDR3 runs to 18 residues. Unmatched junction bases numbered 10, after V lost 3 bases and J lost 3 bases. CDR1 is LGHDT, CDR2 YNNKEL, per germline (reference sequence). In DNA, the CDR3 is TGTGCCAGCAGCCACGGACAGGGGGCGAAGCTCGGCAAAAACATTCAGTACTTC. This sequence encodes CASSHGQGAKLGKNIQYF.

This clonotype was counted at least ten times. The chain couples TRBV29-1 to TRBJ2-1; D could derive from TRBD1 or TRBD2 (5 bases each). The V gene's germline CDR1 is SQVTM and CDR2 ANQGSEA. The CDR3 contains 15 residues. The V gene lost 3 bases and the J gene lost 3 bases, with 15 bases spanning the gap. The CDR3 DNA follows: TGCAGCGTTGAGTTTCCGGGACCATACTACAATGAGCAGTTCTTC. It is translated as CSVEFPGPYYNEQFF.